Listed below are T cell receptor beta chains from one sample, sequenced in a study of long-term antiretroviral therapy in people with HIV. TCRdb's table, derived via immunoSEQ multiplex PCR, lists solely in-frame clones and lacks some. The sample lists under 45,000 clones; about 94% were seen once. Material: unsorted PBMCs, obtained just over 9 years after starting antiretroviral therapy. The source of these receptors is a man aged 30-40 years with HIV. The CDR3 runs from the conserved cysteine through the conserved F or W. The D gene is left open where the match is weak. Clone size is given for some rows only: seen once, a few or many times, or a class if the clone is expanded.

len,abundance,d_gene,j_gene,v_gene,CDR3nt,CDR3aa
14,NA,NA,TRBJ2-1,TRBV2,TGTGCCAGCAGTGTTCAAGGGGGGCACAATGAGCAGTTCTTC,CASSVQGGHNEQFF
14,NA,TRBD1,TRBJ1-2,TRBV7-4,TGTGCCAGCAGCTTATTCCCAGGGGGTGGTGGCTACACCTTC,CASSLFPGGGGYTF
15,NA,TRBD1,TRBJ1-6,TRBV5-1,TGCGCCAGCAGCTCACAGGGGGCTGGTAATTCACCCCTCCACTTT,CASSSQGAGNSPLHF
14,NA,NA,TRBJ2-7,TRBV5-1,TGCGCCAGCAGCTTGTTGTTAAGTGCTCTCGAGCAGTACTTC,CASSLLLSALEQYF
13,once,NA,TRBJ2-3,TRBV15,TGTGCCACCGGAGCCCTGGGGTTGAATACGCAGTATTTT,CATGALGLNTQYF
15,NA,TRBD1,TRBJ1-5,TRBV7-9,TGTGCCAGCAGCTCGGGACAGGGGACGGGTCAGCCCCAGCATTTT,CASSSGQGTGQPQHF
14,NA,NA,TRBJ2-5,TRBV4-1,TGCGCCAGCAGCCAAGTGGGGAAGGGGGAGACCCAGTACTTC,CASSQVGKGETQYF
17,NA,TRBD1,TRBJ2-3,TRBV5-5,TGTGCCAGCAGCTTGCGAGGCGACAGGGGGCGCACAGATACGCAGTATTTT,CASSLRGDRGRTDTQYF
14,NA,TRBD2,TRBJ2-1,TRBV5-1,TGCGCCAGCAGCAACGCGGGGGGGCAGGTTGAGCAGTTCTTC,CASSNAGGQVEQFF
13,NA,TRBD1,TRBJ1-2,TRBV5-1,TGCGCCAGCAGCTTTGGTCAGGGGGATGGCTACACCTTC,CASSFGQGDGYTF
11,NA,NA,TRBJ2-1,TRBV10-3,TGTGCCATCAGTGGCGCAGCTGAGCAGTTCTTC,CAISGAAEQFF
14,NA,NA,TRBJ2-5,TRBV7-3,TGTGCCAGCAGCCCCAGGTTAGGATCGGAGACCCAGTACTTC,CASSPRLGSETQYF
16,NA,NA,TRBJ2-7,TRBV4-2,TGTGCCAGCAGCCAAGTTCTTCAGCCACCCAAGCACGAGCAGTACTTC,CASSQVLQPPKHEQYF
16,NA,NA,TRBJ2-2,TRBV7-3,TGTGCCAGCAGTCCCCTGGGGGACACGAACACCGGGGAGCTGTTTTTT,CASSPLGDTNTGELFF
15,NA,TRBD2,TRBJ2-5,TRBV9,TGTGCCAGCAGCGCGACTAGCGGGGTTCAAGAGACCCAGTACTTC,CASSATSGVQETQYF
13,NA,TRBD1,TRBJ1-1,TRBV19,TGTGCCACCGAGGGACAGGGAAACACTGAAGCTTTCTTT,CATEGQGNTEAFF
12,NA,NA,TRBJ2-7,TRBV7-8,TGTGCCAGCAGCAGTAGCGAGGACGAGCAGTACTTC,CASSSSEDEQYF
14,NA,TRBD1,TRBJ1-2,TRBV2,TGTGCCAGCAGGAGGACAGGGGGGAACTATGGCTACACCTTC,CASRRTGGNYGYTF